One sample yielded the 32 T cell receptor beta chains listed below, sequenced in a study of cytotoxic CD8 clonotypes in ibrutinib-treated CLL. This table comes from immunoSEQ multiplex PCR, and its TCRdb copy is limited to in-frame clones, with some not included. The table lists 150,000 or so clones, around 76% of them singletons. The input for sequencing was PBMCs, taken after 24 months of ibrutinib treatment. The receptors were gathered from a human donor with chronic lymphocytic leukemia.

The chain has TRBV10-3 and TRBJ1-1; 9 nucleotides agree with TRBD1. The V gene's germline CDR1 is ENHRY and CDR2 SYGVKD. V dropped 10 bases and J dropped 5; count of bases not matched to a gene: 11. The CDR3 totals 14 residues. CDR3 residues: CASKTGTGRTEAFF. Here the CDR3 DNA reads TGTGCCAGTAAAACCGGGACAGGGCGGACTGAAGCTTTCTTT.

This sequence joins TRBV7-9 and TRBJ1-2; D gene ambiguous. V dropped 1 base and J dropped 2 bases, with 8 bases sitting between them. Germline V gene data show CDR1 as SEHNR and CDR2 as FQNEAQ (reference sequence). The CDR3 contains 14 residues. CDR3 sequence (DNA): TGTGCCAGCAGCTTAGGGACCCTAAACTATGGCTACACCTTC. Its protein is CASSLGTLNYGYTF.

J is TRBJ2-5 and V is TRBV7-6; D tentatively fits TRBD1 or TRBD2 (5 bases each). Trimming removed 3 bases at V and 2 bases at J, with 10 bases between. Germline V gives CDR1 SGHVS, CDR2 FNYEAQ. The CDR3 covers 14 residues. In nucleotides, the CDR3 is TGTGCCAGCAGCTTGGGGACCCCTCAAGAGACCCAGTACTTC. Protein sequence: CASSLGTPQETQYF.

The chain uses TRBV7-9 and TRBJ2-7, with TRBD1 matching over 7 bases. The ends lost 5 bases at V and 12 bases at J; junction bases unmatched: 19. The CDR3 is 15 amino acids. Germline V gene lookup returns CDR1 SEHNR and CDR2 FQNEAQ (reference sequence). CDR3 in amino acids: CASSTPDLWDSTWYF. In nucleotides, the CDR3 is TGTGCCAGCAGCACTCCAGACTTGTGGGACAGCACTTGGTACTTC.

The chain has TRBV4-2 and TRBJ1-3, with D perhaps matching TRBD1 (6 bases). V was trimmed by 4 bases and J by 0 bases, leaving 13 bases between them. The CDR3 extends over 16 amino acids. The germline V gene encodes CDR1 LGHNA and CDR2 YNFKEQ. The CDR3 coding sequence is TGTGCCAGCAGCCGCGATTTGGACAGCTCTGGAAACACCATATATTTT. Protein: CASSRDLDSSGNTIYF.

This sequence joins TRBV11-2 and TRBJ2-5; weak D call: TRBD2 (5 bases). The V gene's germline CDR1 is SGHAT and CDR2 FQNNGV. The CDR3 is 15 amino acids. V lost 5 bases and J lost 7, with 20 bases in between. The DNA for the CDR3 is TGTGCCAGCAGCCCACCGACCAAAACGGGGAGGACCCAGTACTTC. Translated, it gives CASSPPTKTGRTQYF.

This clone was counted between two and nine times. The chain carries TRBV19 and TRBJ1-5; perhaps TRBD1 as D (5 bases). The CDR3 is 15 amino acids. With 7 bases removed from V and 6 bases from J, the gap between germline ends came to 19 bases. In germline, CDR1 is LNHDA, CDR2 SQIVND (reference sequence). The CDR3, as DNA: TGTGCCAGTACCCCTCCGGGACCCGGGCGTCAGCCCCAGCATTTT. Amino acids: CASTPPGPGRQPQHF.

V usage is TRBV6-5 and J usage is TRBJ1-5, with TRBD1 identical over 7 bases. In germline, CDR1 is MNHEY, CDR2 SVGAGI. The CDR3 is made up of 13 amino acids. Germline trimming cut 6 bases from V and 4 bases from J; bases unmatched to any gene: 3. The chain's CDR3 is CASRGTDNQPQHF. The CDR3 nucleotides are TGTGCCAGCAGAGGGACAGATAATCAGCCCCAGCATTTT.

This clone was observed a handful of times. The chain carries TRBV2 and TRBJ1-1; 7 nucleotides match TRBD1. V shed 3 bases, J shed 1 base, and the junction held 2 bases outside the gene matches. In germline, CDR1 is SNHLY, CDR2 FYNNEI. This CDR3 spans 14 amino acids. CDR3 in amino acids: CASSEAGGNTEAFF. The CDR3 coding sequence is TGTGCCAGCAGTGAGGCAGGGGGGAACACTGAAGCTTTCTTT. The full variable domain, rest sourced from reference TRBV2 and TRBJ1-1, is EPEVTQTPSHQVTQMGQEVILRCVPISNHLYFYWYRQILGQKVEFLVSFYNNEISEKSEIFDDQFSVERPDGSNFTLKIRSTKLEDSAMYFCASSEAGGNTEAFFGQGTRLTVV.

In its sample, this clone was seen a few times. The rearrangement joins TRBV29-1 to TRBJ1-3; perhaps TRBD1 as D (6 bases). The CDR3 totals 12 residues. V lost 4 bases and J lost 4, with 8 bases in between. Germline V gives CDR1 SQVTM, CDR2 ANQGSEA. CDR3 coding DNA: TGCAGCGTTGGGGGGGGCGGAAACACCATATATTTT. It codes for CSVGGGGNTIYF.

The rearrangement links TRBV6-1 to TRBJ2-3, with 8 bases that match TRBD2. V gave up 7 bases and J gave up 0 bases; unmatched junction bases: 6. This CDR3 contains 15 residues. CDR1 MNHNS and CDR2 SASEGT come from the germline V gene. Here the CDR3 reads CASIRGLGSTDTQYF. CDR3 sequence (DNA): TGTGCCAGCATCCGGGGACTAGGTAGCACAGATACGCAGTATTTT.

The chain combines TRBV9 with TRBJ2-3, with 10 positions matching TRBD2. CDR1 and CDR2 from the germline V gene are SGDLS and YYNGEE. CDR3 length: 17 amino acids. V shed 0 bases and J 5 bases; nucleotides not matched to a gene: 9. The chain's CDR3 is CASSVAVQRGGGDTQYF. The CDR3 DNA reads TGTGCCAGCAGCGTAGCGGTCCAGCGGGGGGGTGGAGATACGCAGTATTTT.

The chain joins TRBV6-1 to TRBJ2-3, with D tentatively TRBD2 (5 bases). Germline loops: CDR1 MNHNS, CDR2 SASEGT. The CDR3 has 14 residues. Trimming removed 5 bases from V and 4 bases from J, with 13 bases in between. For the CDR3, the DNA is TGTGCCAGCAGTCCCCCGGGGAACGCAGATACGCAGTATTTT. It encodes CASSPPGNADTQYF.

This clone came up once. CDR3 nucleotides: TGTGCCAGCAGTGAAGCGGGCCGGGGGGAAACTGAAGCTTTCTTT. The encoded protein is CASSEAGRGETEAFF. This chain uses TRBV2 with TRBJ1-1; D possibly corresponds to TRBD1 (5 bases). Between the trimmed V and J ends, which lost 0 bases and 5 bases, there was a span of 13 bases. Germline lookup yields CDR1 SNHLY and CDR2 FYNNEI. There are 15 residues in the CDR3. The full variable domain, in which reference TRBV2 and TRBJ1-1 provide the parts outside the CDR3, is EPEVTQTPSHQVTQMGQEVILRCVPISNHLYFYWYRQILGQKVEFLVSFYNNEISEKSEIFDDQFSVERPDGSNFTLKIRSTKLEDSAMYFCASSEAGRGETEAFFGQGTRLTVV.

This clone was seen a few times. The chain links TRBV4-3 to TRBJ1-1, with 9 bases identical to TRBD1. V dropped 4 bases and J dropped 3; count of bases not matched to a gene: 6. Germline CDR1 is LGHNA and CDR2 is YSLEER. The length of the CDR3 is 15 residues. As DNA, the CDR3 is TGCGCCAGCAGCCGACTGACAGGGGGGGACACTGAAGCTTTCTTT. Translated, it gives CASSRLTGGDTEAFF.

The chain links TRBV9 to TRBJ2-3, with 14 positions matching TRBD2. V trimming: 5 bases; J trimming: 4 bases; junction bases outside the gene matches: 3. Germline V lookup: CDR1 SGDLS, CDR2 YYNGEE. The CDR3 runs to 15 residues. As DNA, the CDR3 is TGTGCCAGCAGTCCGACTAGCGGGGGGGCAGATACGCAGTATTTT. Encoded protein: CASSPTSGGADTQYF.

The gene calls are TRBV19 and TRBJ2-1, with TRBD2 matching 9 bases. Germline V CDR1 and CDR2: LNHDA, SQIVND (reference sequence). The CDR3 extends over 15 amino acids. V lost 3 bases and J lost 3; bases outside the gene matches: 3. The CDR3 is CASSMGSGGYNEQFF. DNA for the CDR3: TGTGCCAGTAGTATGGGTAGCGGGGGCTACAATGAGCAGTTCTTC.

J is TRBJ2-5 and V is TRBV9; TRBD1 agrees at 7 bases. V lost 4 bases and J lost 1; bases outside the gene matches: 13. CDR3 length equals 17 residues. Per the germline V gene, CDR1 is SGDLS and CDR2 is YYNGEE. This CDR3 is CASSPQNRGRPQETQYF. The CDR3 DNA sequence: TGTGCCAGCAGCCCTCAGAACAGGGGCCGTCCCCAAGAGACCCAGTACTTC.

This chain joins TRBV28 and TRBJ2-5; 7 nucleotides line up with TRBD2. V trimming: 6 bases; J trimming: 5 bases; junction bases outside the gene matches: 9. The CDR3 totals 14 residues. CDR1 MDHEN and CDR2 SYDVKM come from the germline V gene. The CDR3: CASSLPGRPETQYF. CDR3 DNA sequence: TGTGCCAGCAGCCTACCCGGGAGGCCGGAGACCCAGTACTTC.

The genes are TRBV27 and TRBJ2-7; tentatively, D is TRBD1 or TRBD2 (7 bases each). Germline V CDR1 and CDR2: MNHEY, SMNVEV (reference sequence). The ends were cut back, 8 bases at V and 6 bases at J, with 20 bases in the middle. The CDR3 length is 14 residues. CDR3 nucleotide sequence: TGTGCCAGCGGCTTGGGGGGGAGGGGGCTCGAGCAGTACTTC. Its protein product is CASGLGGRGLEQYF.

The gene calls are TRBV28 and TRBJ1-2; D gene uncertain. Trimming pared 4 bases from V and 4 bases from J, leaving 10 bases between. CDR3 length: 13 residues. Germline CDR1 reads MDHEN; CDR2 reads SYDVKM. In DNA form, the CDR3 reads TGTGCCAGCAGTTCCCCCCAGGCCTATGGCTACACCTTC. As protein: CASSSPQAYGYTF.

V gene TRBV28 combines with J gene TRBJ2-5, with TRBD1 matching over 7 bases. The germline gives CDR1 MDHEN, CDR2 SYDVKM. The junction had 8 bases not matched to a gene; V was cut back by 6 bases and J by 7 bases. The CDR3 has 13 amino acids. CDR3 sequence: CASSQQGPGTQYF. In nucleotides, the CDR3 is TGTGCCAGCAGCCAACAGGGGCCGGGGACCCAGTACTTC.

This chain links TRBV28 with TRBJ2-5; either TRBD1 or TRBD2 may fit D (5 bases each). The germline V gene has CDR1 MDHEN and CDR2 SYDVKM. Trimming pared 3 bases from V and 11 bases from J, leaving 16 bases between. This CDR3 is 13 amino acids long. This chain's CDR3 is CASSLDPGLWQYF. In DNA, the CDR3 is TGTGCCAGCAGTTTGGATCCGGGGCTTTGGCAGTACTTC.

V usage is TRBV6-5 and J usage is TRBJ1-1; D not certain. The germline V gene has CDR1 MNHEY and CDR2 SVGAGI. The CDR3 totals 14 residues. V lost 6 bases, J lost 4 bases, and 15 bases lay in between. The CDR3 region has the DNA TGTGCCAGCAGGCCCCACGTCGGGGTCACTGAAGCTTTCTTT. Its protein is CASRPHVGVTEAFF.

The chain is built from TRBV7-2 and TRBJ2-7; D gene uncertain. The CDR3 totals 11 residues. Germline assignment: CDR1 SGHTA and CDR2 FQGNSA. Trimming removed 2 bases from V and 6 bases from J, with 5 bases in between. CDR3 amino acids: CASSLMREQYF. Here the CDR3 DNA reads TGTGCCAGCAGCTTAATGCGCGAGCAGTACTTC.

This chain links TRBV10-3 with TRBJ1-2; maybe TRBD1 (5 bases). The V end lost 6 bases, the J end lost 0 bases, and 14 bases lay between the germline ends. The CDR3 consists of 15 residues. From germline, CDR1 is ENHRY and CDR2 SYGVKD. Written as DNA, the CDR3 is TGTGCCATCAGGGGGGAACGAGGACCTAACTATGGCTACACCTTC. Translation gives CAIRGERGPNYGYTF.

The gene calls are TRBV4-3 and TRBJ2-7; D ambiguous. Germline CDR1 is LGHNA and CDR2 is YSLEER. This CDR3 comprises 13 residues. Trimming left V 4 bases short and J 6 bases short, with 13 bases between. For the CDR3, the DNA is TGCGCCAGCAGCCCCACACTGTGGGCCGAGCAGTACTTC. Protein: CASSPTLWAEQYF.

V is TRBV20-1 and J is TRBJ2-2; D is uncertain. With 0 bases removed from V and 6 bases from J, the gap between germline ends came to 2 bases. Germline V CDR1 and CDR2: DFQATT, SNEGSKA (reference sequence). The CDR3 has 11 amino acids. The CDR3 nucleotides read TGCAGTGCTAGAGATTCCGGGGAGCTGTTTTTT. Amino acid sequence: CSARDSGELFF.

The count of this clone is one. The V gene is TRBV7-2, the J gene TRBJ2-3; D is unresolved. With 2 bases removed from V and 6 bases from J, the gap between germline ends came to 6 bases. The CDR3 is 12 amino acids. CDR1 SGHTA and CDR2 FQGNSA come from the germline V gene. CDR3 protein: CASSLFADTQYF. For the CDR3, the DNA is TGTGCCAGCAGCTTATTCGCCGATACGCAGTATTTT. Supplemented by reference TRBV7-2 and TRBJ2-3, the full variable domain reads GAGVSQSPSNKVTEKGKDVELRCDPISGHTALYWYRQSLGQGLEFLIYFQGNSAPDKSGLPSDRFSAERTGGSVSTLTIQRTQQEDSAVYLCASSLFADTQYFGPGTRLTVL.

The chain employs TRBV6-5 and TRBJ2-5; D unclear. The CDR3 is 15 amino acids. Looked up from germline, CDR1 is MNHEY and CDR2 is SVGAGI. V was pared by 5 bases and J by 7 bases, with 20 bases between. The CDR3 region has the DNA TGTGCCAGCAGTCCCCACGAGGACGGCGACGGGACCCAGTACTTC. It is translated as CASSPHEDGDGTQYF.

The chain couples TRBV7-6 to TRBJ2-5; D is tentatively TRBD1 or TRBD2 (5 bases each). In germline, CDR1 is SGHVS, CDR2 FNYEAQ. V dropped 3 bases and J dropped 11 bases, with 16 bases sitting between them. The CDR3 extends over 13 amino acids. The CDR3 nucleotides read TGTGCCAGCAGCTTGGGTCAGGGTTGGGAGCAGTACTTC. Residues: CASSLGQGWEQYF.

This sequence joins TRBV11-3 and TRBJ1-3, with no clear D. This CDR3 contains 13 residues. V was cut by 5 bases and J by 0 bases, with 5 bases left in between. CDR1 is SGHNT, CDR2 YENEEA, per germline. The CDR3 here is CASSRRSGNTIYF. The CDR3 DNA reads TGTGCCAGCAGCCGGCGCTCTGGAAACACCATATATTTT.